This T cell receptor (beta chain) was recovered during a study of blood T cell repertoires in COVID-19. V lost 5 bases and J lost 2; bases outside the gene matches: 5. The CDR3 length is 14 residues. The germline V gene encodes CDR1 SGHTA and CDR2 FQGTGA. Assay used: immunoSEQ multiplex PCR; TCRdb lists only in-frame clones, some missing. Of 200,000 to 300,000 clones detected, under 85% appear once; the ten largest clones hold around 5.9%. This clonotype was obtained from a human donor in a cohort sampled during active COVID-19. This sequence joins TRBV7-3 and TRBJ2-5; the match to TRBD2 covers 7 bases. The sample comprised peripheral blood. The CDR3 loop reads CASSHGTNQETQYF. CDR3 sequence (DNA): TGTGCCAGCAGCCACGGGACTAATCAAGAGACCCAGTACTTC.